Detailed here is one T cell receptor beta chain. Antigen specificity is unknown. These data come from a study of shared clonotypes between healthy human individuals. The study's findings and limits: Relative to memory subsets, naive subsets generally showed larger estimated richness. Non-shared clonotypes had lower generation probabilities than those shared by all four donors.

Naive CD4+ cells were CD45RA-selected; the remaining cells were memory. Germline CDR1 reads MDHEN; CDR2 reads SYDVKM. The J segment lost 5 bases and the V segment lost 4 bases, leaving 9 bases of the junction unmatched. This CDR3 region has 15 residues. At a deep level, the assay was run. Sequenced by immunoSEQ multiplex PCR; TCRdb stores in-frame clones only, minus some. The repertoire has more than 1.2 million clones, approximately 98.5% of them found once; the top ten carry roughly 0.36%. This receptor was obtained from a man aged 25 to 40 in good health. V and J are TRBV28 and TRBJ1-1; 8 nucleotides match TRBD1. Material for sequencing was naive CD4+ T cells sorted from blood. Subset in this sample: CD45RA+ positively selected. CDR3: CASSSRDRGWTEAFF. The CDR3 DNA follows: TGTGCCAGCAGTTCGAGAGACAGGGGATGGACTGAAGCTTTCTTT.